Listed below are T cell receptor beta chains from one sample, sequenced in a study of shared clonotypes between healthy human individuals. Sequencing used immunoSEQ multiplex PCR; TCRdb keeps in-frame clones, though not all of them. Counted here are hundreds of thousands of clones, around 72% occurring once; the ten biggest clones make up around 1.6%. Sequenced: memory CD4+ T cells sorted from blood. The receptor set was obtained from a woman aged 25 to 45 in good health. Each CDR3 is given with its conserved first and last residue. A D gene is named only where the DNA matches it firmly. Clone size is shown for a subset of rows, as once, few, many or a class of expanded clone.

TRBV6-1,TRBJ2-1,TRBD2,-,CASSEGSGRHEQFF,TGTGCCAGCAGTGAAGGGAGCGGGAGGCATGAGCAGTTCTTC
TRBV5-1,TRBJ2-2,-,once,CASSLEGVTNTGELFF,TGCGCCAGCAGCTTGGAAGGGGTGACGAACACCGGGGAGCTGTTTTTT
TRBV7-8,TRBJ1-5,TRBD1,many,CASSRQGGSNQPQHF,TGTGCCAGCAGCCGACAGGGTGGAAGCAATCAGCCCCAGCATTTT
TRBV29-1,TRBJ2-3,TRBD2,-,CSATSEGGTQYF,TGCAGCGCGACTAGCGAAGGGGGTACGCAGTATTTT
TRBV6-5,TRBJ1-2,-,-,CASSTLAGAGGYTF,TGTGCCAGCAGCACCCTCGCGGGGGCGGGGGGCTACACCTTC
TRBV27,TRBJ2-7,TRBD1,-,CASSPPGQGTYEQYF,TGTGCCAGCAGTCCGCCGGGACAGGGAACCTACGAGCAGTACTTC
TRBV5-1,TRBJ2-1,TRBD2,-,CASSLRSASGSNEQFF,TGCGCCAGCAGCTTGCGCTCCGCTAGCGGGAGTAATGAGCAGTTCTTC
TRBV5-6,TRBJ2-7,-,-,CASSPSTRGSYEQYF,TGTGCCAGCAGCCCCTCTACCCGGGGATCCTACGAGCAGTACTTC
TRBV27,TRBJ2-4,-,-,CASRSSSGSIQYF,TGTGCCAGCAGATCCTCGTCGGGATCGATTCAGTACTTC
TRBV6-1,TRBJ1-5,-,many,CASSEADKPQHF,TGTGCCAGCAGTGAAGCAGATAAGCCCCAGCATTTT
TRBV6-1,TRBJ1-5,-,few,CASTRTARNQPQHF,TGTGCCAGCACCCGGACAGCCAGGAATCAGCCCCAGCATTTT
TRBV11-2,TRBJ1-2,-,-,CASRSMKDYGYTF,TGTGCCAGCAGATCGATGAAAGACTATGGCTACACCTTC
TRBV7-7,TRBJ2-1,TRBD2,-,CASSLGLAGSNEQFF,TGTGCCAGCAGCTTAGGGCTAGCGGGAAGCAATGAGCAGTTCTTC
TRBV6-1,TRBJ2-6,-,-,CASSEKTSGANVLTF,TGTGCCAGCAGTGAGAAGACCTCTGGGGCCAACGTCCTGACTTTC
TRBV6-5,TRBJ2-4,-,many,CASIVDPAKNIQYF,TGTGCCAGCATCGTGGACCCAGCCAAAAACATTCAGTACTTC
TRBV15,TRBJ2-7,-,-,CATSRDGGALEQYF,TGTGCCACCAGCAGAGATGGGGGGGCTCTCGAGCAGTACTTC
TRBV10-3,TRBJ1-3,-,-,CAISEYGNSGNTIYF,TGTGCCATCAGTGAGTATGGGAACTCTGGAAACACCATATATTTT
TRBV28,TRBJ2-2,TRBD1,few,CASSLGTGATGELFF,TGTGCCAGCAGCCTTGGGACAGGGGCCACCGGGGAGCTGTTTTTT
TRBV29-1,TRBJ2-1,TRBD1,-,CSVPGQGSGNEQFF,TGCAGCGTTCCGGGACAGGGGTCTGGCAATGAGCAGTTCTTC
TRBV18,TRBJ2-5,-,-,CASSRSLEGWETQYF,TGTGCCAGCTCACGTAGTCTAGAGGGCTGGGAGACCCAGTACTTC
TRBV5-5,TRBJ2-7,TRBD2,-,CASSLAVAGLGSYEQYF,TGTGCCAGCAGCTTGGCAGTAGCGGGATTGGGCTCCTACGAGCAGTACTTC
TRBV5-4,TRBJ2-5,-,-,CASSLRAGSETQYF,TGTGCCAGCAGCTTGCGGGCAGGTTCAGAGACCCAGTACTTC
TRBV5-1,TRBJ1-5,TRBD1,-,CASSLGDSYSNQPQHF,TGCGCCAGCAGCCTCGGGGACAGTTATAGCAATCAGCCCCAGCATTTT
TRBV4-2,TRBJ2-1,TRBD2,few,CASSQDNAGGPPGGGEQFF,TGTGCCAGCAGCCAAGATAATGCGGGAGGCCCTCCAGGTGGCGGTGAGCAGTTCTTC
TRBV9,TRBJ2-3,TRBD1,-,CASSVEGTESTDTQYF,TGTGCCAGCAGCGTAGAGGGGACAGAAAGCACAGATACGCAGTATTTT
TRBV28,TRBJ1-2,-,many,CASSSSGSGYTF,TGTGCCAGCAGTTCCTCAGGGAGTGGCTACACCTTC
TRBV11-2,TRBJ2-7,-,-,CASTAEGGYSYEQYF,TGTGCCAGCACCGCCGAGGGGGGGTACTCCTACGAGCAGTACTTC
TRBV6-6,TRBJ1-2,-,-,CASSLSTVNYGYTF,TGTGCCAGCAGTTTGTCGACGGTAAACTATGGCTACACCTTC
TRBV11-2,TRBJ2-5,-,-,CASSFVGGGTGETQYF,TGTGCCAGCAGCTTCGTCGGGGGAGGAACTGGGGAGACCCAGTACTTC
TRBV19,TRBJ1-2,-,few,CASEGDGYTF,TGTGCCAGCGAGGGGGATGGCTACACCTTC